The 10 T cell receptor beta chains presented below share a single source sample, sequenced in a study of T-cell reconstitution after alpha-beta-depleted transplantation in children (dated by TCRdb to 2016 to 2018). The intended sense of this specimen's treatment or condition label: allogeneic hematopoietic cell transplantation with graft depleted of TCRalphabeta T cells and CD19 B cells. Libraries were constructed by PCR. TCRdb names Illumina HiSeq 2500 as the instrument used. To normalize quantification of the TCRbeta repertoire, the TCR libraries were built with molecular barcoding that relied on unique molecular identifiers. TCRdb reanalyzed the raw reads on its own, using fastp at Q25 for trimming and MiXCR for clone calling, and kept in-frame beta chains. Under each unique CDR3 protein, matching rows form one entry showing the most common genes and DNA. The table for this sample lists some 200,000 distinct CDR3 sequences; approximately 8.4% of them were counted only once. Together, the top ten hold 35% to 40% of the sample.

The specimen was PBMCs, mostly from graft donor cells, collected 360 days after TCRalphabeta/CD19-depleted stem cell transplant. The receptors shown here come from a male patient aged 2-15 years who had a stem cell transplant for acute myeloid leukemia, so the T cells may come from the graft donor.

This chain uses TRBV4-2 with TRBJ1-5; 9 positions match TRBD1. Per the germline V gene, CDR1 is LGHNA and CDR2 is YNFKEQ. J gave up 4 bases and V 0 bases, and 4 bases lay outside the gene matches. The CDR3 is 16 residues long. The CDR3: CASSQEQGAPNQPQHF. CDR3 DNA: TGTGCCAGCAGCCAAGAACAGGGGGCGCCTAATCAGCCCCAGCATTTT.

Only a few counts were recorded for this clonotype. This chain connects TRBV2 to TRBJ1-6; D gene ambiguous. V was pared by 1 base and J by 9 bases, with 13 bases between. This CDR3 comprises 15 residues. Germline CDR1 SNHLY, CDR2 FYNNEI. For the CDR3, the DNA is TGTGCCAGCAGTGAAGACGGGGTAGTGTTTTCACCCCTCCACTTT. Amino acids: CASSEDGVVFSPLHF.

This clonotype has only a few counts. CDR3 DNA: TGTGCCATCAGTGAGTTGTGGCAGGGAAATACTGAAGCTTTCTTT. Translation: CAISELWQGNTEAFF. The chain has TRBV10-3 and TRBJ1-1, with D possibly matching TRBD1 (5 bases). Germline V gene sequence: CDR1 ENHRY, CDR2 SYGVKD. Trimming took 1 base from V and 5 from J, leaving 14 bases between them. CDR3 size: 15 residues.

This clonotype was found many times. The V and J genes are TRBV29-1 and TRBJ2-7, with TRBD1 matching 9 bases. This CDR3 is 15 amino acids long. V was pared by 1 base and J by 3 bases, with 7 bases of the junction left unmatched. CDR1 is SQVTM, CDR2 ANQGSEA, per germline. CDR3 bases: TGCAGCGTTGAAGGGTACAGGGGGCCGTACTACGAGCAGTACTTC. Translation: CSVEGYRGPYYEQYF.

This clonotype was seen repeatedly, ten times or more. The chain has TRBV5-6 and TRBJ2-2; 7 bases fit TRBD2. Looked up from germline, CDR1 is SGHDT and CDR2 is YYEEEE. V shed 4 bases, J shed 4 bases, and the junction held 7 bases outside the gene matches. This CDR3 region has 15 residues. The CDR3 is CASSPQPGGTGELFF. The DNA for the CDR3 is TGTGCCAGCAGCCCGCAACCGGGAGGCACCGGGGAGCTGTTTTTT.

J is TRBJ1-1 and V is TRBV12-3 or TRBV12-4; the D is unclear. Trimming left V 5 bases short and J 6 bases short, with 10 bases between. This CDR3 has 12 amino acids. DNA of the CDR3: TGTGCCAGCAGTCACGGGTTGGCTGAAGCTTTCTTT. Its translation: CASSHGLAEAFF.

The J gene is TRBJ2-1, the V gene TRBV29-1, with D unresolved. Germline assignment: CDR1 SQVTM and CDR2 ANQGSEA. The CDR3 extends over 13 amino acids. V lost 8 bases and J lost 0, with 11 bases in between. The CDR3 here is CSHDGHSYNEQFF. The CDR3 nucleotides read TGCAGCCACGACGGGCACTCCTACAATGAGCAGTTCTTC.

This clonotype was counted ten times or more. This rearrangement joins TRBV20-1 to TRBJ2-5; D may be TRBD1 (5 bases). V shed 1 base and J shed 5 bases, with 8 bases lying between them. This CDR3 comprises 12 residues. Germline V gene sequence: CDR1 DFQATT, CDR2 SNEGSKA (reference sequence). DNA for the CDR3: TGCAGTGCTAGAGGGGGCGGTGAGACCCAGTACTTC. Translating gives CSARGGGETQYF.

This clonotype was seen many times. This sequence joins TRBV20-1 and TRBJ2-7, with 9 bases that match TRBD2. This CDR3 comprises 13 residues. Germline trimming cut 3 bases from V and 4 bases from J; bases unmatched to any gene: 4. Per the germline V gene, CDR1 is DFQATT and CDR2 is SNEGSKA (reference sequence). The CDR3 DNA sequence: TGCAGTGCTAGGGGTAGCGGGGGTTACGAGCAGTACGTC. It translates to CSARGSGGYEQYV.

This clonotype came up a few times. The V gene is TRBV7-2, the J gene TRBJ2-7; the D gene is possibly TRBD1 (6 bases). V was cut by 2 bases and J by 2 bases, with 10 bases left in between. This CDR3 region has 14 residues. CDR1 and CDR2 from the germline V gene are SGHTA and FQGNSA. In DNA, the CDR3 is TGTGCCAGCAGCTTACAGGGGAGAGCCTACGAGCAGTACTTC. As protein: CASSLQGRAYEQYF.